This TCR beta chain was captured by sequencing in a study of cytomegalovirus exposure and HLA in healthy donors. Turning to the study itself: The same platform used for the 600 to 750 first-cohort repertoires was also used for the 120 or so validation repertoires, as a later analysis reported.

The data were produced by immunoSEQ multiplex PCR, yet TCRdb's version contains in-frame clones alone and is incomplete. Here the sample spans tens of thousands of clones, just under 95% being singletons. This CDR3 comprises 15 residues. The V and J ends lost 4 bases and 0 bases respectively, with 7 bases between them. Per germline, CDR1 KGHSH and CDR2 LQKENI. General study results and limits: According to the study, roughly 160 TCR beta chains were cytomegalovirus-associated.

Of note for this clone: Its antigen is unidentified.

Input material: PBMCs. This clonotype originated in a man younger than 35 in good health and CMV-seronegative. The chain links TRBV18 to TRBJ2-6; no firm D call. CDR3 bases: TGTGCCAGCTCACAATTAATCTCTGGGGCCAACGTCCTGACTTTC. Residues: CASSQLISGANVLTF.